The following is a T cell receptor beta chain sequence with its context. This sample includes further DNA sequences coding for the same CDR3. Germline V CDR1 and CDR2: SEHNR, FQNEAQ (reference sequence). Losses at the gene ends were 5 bases for V and 0 bases for J; bases not matched to a gene: 5. This CDR3 is built from 16 residues. The data belong to a study of shared clonotypes between healthy human individuals. Replicate PCRs for sorted subsets used around 200 ng DNA; this equaled around 28,000 T cell genomes. Clones were sequenced by immunoSEQ multiplex PCR, and TCRdb holds only the in-frame ones, with some missing. The sample has roughly 2,000,000 clones, just over 90% seen once; the top ten hold about 1.7%. Positively selected for CCR7, the CD45RO-negative cells used as naive CD8 cells excluded terminally differentiated effector memory CD45RA+ cells. Recent vaccinations or acute infections were absent in the healthy HIV-negative adult donors.

The sequence was obtained from a man between 18 and 35 years old in good health. Some clones in this sample may be carry-over from other donors' samples. The rearrangement links TRBV7-9 to TRBJ2-2; 8 positions match TRBD1. The sequenced material came from naive CD8+ T cells from PBMCs. The CDR3 protein is CASSPRTGSNTGELFF. The CDR3 DNA is TGTGCCAGCAGCCCGCGGACAGGGTCGAACACCGGGGAGCTGTTTTTT.